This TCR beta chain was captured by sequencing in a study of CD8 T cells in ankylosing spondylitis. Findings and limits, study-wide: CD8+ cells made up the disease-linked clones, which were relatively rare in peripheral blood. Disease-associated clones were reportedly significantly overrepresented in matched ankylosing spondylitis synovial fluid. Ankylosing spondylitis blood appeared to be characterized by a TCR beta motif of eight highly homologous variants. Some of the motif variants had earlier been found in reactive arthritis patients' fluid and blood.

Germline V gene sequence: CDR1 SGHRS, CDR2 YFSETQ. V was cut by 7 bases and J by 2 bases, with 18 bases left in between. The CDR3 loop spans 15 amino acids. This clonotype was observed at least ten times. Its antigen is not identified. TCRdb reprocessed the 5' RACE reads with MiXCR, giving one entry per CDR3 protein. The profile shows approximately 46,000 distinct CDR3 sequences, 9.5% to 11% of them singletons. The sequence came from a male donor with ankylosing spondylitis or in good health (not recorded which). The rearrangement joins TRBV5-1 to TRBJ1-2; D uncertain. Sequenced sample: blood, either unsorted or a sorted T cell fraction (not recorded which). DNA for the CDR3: TGCGCCAGCTCTTCAGAGACGGGATCCAACTATGGCTACACCTTC. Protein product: CASSSETGSNYGYTF. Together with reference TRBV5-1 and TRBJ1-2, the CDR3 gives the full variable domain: KAGVTQTPRYLIKTRGQQVTLSCSPISGHRSVSWYQQTPGQGLQFLFEYFSETQRNKGNFPGRFSGRQFSNSRSEMNVSTLELGDSALYLCASSSETGSNYGYTFGSGTRLTVV.